Below are 27 T cell receptor beta chains sequenced from a single sample in a study of T cell responses to AZD1222 COVID-19 vaccine. Sequenced by immunoSEQ multiplex PCR; TCRdb stores in-frame clones only, minus some. This sample has 75,000 to 100,000 clones, with around 89% found just once. This sample comprised peripheral blood, obtained on day 0 of AZD1222 vaccination. The receptors shown here come from an adult in good health.

The chain couples TRBV7-2 to TRBJ1-1; a weak D match, TRBD1 (6 bases). The CDR3 spans 14 residues. CDR1 and CDR2 (germline): SGHTA, FQGNSA. V shed 1 base and J shed 1 base, with 7 bases lying between them. CDR3 in DNA: TGTGCCAGCAGCTTAGGGACAGCGAACACTGAAGCTTTCTTT. Protein: CASSLGTANTEAFF.

The chain couples TRBV7-2 to TRBJ1-5; tentatively, D is TRBD1 (5 bases). CDR1 and CDR2 (germline): SGHTA, FQGNSA. V lost 5 bases and J lost 0, with 14 bases in between. The CDR3 is made up of 16 amino acids. CDR3 loop: CASSTGGVYSNQPQHF. CDR3 nucleotides: TGTGCCAGCAGCACGGGAGGGGTCTATAGCAATCAGCCCCAGCATTTT.

The genes are TRBV5-1 and TRBJ2-1, with 7 bases lining up with TRBD2. V was clipped by 8 bases and J by 9 bases; unmatched bases: 17. The germline gives CDR1 SGHRS, CDR2 YFSETQ. The CDR3 covers 15 residues. The CDR3 loop reads CASSPSAGPGSEQFF. DNA of the CDR3: TGCGCCAGTTCGCCCTCAGCGGGACCCGGGAGTGAGCAGTTCTTC.

The CDR3 DNA reads TGCGCCAGCAGCTTGTTCCGGAGCTCCTACAATGAGCAGTTCTTC. The encoded protein is CASSLFRSSYNEQFF. The chain couples TRBV5-1 to TRBJ2-1; D is undetermined. The CDR3 totals 15 residues. The V end was cut by 1 base, the J end by 0 bases, with 8 bases between. In germline, CDR1 is SGHRS, CDR2 YFSETQ.

A remark on this clone: One junction end does not reproduce the germline sequence, and a read error may be involved. V gene TRBV12-5 combines with J gene TRBJ2-7, with D maybe TRBD2 (5 bases). There are 15 residues in the CDR3. CDR1 LGHNT and CDR2 FRNRAP come from the germline V gene. The CDR3 DNA is TGTGCTAGTAGTTTGGGAGTTCCCCTCCCCTACGAGCAGTACTTC. It codes for CASSLGVPLPYEQYF.

The rearrangement links TRBV11-2 to TRBJ2-2; D could derive from TRBD1 or TRBD2 (5 bases each). V gave up 2 bases and J gave up 0 bases, with 16 bases separating them. The CDR3 consists of 18 residues. Germline assignment: CDR1 SGHAT and CDR2 FQNNGV. The CDR3 DNA follows: TGTGCCAGCAGCTTAATAATCGCCGGGACGGCGAACACCGGGGAGCTGTTTTTT. As protein: CASSLIIAGTANTGELFF.

This chain connects TRBV7-9 to TRBJ2-2, with 9 bases that match TRBD1. The CDR3 length is 16 residues. Germline CDR1 and CDR2: SEHNR and FQNEAQ (reference sequence). The V gene end was trimmed by 2 bases and the J gene end by 1 base; junction bases not matched to a gene: 2. The CDR3 DNA reads TGTGCCAGCAGCTTAACGGGACAGGGGAACACCGGGGAGCTGTTTTTT. Protein: CASSLTGQGNTGELFF.

The V gene is TRBV7-3, the J gene TRBJ2-7; 15 bases are shared with TRBD2. The CDR3 consists of 16 residues. J lost 4 bases, V lost 5 bases, and 6 bases had no gene match. The germline gives CDR1 SGHTA, CDR2 FQGTGA. The DNA of the CDR3 is TGTGCCAGCAGCCTGGGACTAGCGGGAGGAGCATACGAGCAGTACTTC. It encodes CASSLGLAGGAYEQYF.

This chain connects TRBV3-1 (or the pseudogene TRBV3-2) to TRBJ1-1, with TRBD1 as a possible D gene (5 bases). Trimming took 0 bases from V and 3 from J, leaving 8 bases between them. This CDR3 region has 14 residues. Germline assignment: CDR1 LGHDT and CDR2 YNNKEL (reference sequence). For the CDR3, the DNA is TGTGCCAGCAGCCAAGATGTGGGGGACACTGAAGCTTTCTTT. This translates into CASSQDVGDTEAFF.

The J gene is TRBJ2-1, the V gene TRBV5-1; no firm D call. Germline lookup yields CDR1 SGHRS and CDR2 YFSETQ. V shed 3 bases and J shed 0 bases, with 10 bases lying between them. CDR3 length equals 15 residues. This CDR3 is CASSSSWSSYNEQFF. The CDR3, as DNA: TGCGCCAGCAGCTCTTCCTGGAGCTCCTACAATGAGCAGTTCTTC. Full variable domain (remainder filled in from reference TRBV5-1 and TRBJ2-1): KAGVTQTPRYLIKTRGQQVTLSCSPISGHRSVSWYQQTPGQGLQFLFEYFSETQRNKGNFPGRFSGRQFSNSRSEMNVSTLELGDSALYLCASSSSWSSYNEQFFGPGTRLTVL.

V and J are TRBV29-1 and TRBJ1-4; D call uncertain. V was pared by 7 bases and J by 6 bases, with 18 bases between. The CDR3 spans 14 residues. In germline, CDR1 is SQVTM, CDR2 ANQGSEA. The chain's CDR3 is CSDTRGGIYEKLFF. In DNA, the CDR3 is TGCAGCGATACACGGGGAGGGATCTATGAAAAACTGTTTTTT.

In its sample, this clone was seen once. V is TRBV7-6 and J is TRBJ2-3; possibly TRBD1 for D (5 bases). The CDR3 spans 15 residues. CDR1 and CDR2 (germline): SGHVS, FNYEAQ. V was shortened by 1 base and J by 3 bases, with 11 bases between the two germline ends. The CDR3 DNA follows: TGTGCCAGCAGCTTAGGCCAGGGTGGGACAGATACGCAGTATTTT. Encoded protein: CASSLGQGGTDTQYF.

This clone was counted only a few times. The rearrangement uses TRBV5-8 and TRBJ2-7, with 7 nucleotides matching TRBD1. The trim removed 4 bases at V and 0 bases at J, leaving 7 bases unmatched. This CDR3 is 15 amino acids long. CDR1 SGHTS and CDR2 YDEGEE come from the germline V gene. This CDR3 reads CASSVSGQVSYEQYF. The CDR3 region has the DNA TGTGCCAGCAGCGTCAGCGGACAGGTCTCCTACGAGCAGTACTTC.

The chain joins TRBV7-2 to TRBJ2-7; D unclear. Trimming took 5 bases from V and 3 from J, leaving 8 bases between them. CDR1 SGHTA and CDR2 FQGNSA come from the germline V gene. The CDR3 consists of 12 residues. The CDR3 DNA reads as TGTGCCAGCAGCCAGGACGGCTACGAGCAGTACTTC. This gives the protein CASSQDGYEQYF.

This clone was observed once. The J gene is TRBJ2-4, the V gene TRBV7-2; tentatively, D is TRBD1 or TRBD2 (5 bases each). Trimming took 1 base from V and 2 from J, leaving 18 bases between them. The CDR3 consists of 18 residues. In germline, CDR1 is SGHTA, CDR2 FQGNSA. CDR3 bases: TGTGCCAGCAGCTTAGACCTGGCAGGGTGGGGGTCCAAAAACATTCAGTACTTC. It encodes CASSLDLAGWGSKNIQYF.

The CDR3 DNA reads as TGTGCCAGCAGCAAAGCCTCCTCGACGTGGGCCTCCACCTCTCCCTACGAGCAGTACTTC. Translated: CASSKASSTWASTSPYEQYF. This chain joins TRBV21-1 and TRBJ2-7; TRBD1 is the table's D call and was not checked against the DNA. TRBV21-1 is shown as a pseudogene. The CDR3 runs to 20 residues.

The V call is TRBV29-1, the J call TRBJ2-1; TRBD1 aligns across 8 bases. This CDR3 contains 14 residues. V trimming: 4 bases; J trimming: 7 bases; junction bases outside the gene matches: 9. Germline V CDR1 and CDR2: SQVTM, ANQGSEA. The CDR3 sequence: CSVVGSRGQNEQFF. CDR3 sequence (DNA): TGCAGCGTTGTCGGATCCAGGGGGCAAAATGAGCAGTTCTTC.

V is TRBV7-2 and J is TRBJ2-5; the match to TRBD1 covers 8 bases. Germline CDR1 is SGHTA and CDR2 is FQGNSA. With 3 bases clipped from V and 1 base from J, the junction kept 1 base outside the gene matches. The CDR3 contains 14 residues. DNA for the CDR3: TGTGCCAGCAGCTTCGACAGGGGCCAAGAGACCCAGTACTTC. Residues: CASSFDRGQETQYF.

The chain is built from TRBV4-3 and TRBJ1-1, with 12 positions matching TRBD1. Germline lookup yields CDR1 LGHNA and CDR2 YSLEER. The CDR3 is 19 amino acids. Trimming removed 4 bases from V and 8 bases from J; junction bases left unmatched: 20. The CDR3 sequence is CASSRSIPGTGGFGGEAFF. The CDR3 DNA follows: TGCGCCAGCAGCCGCTCTATTCCCGGGACAGGGGGCTTTGGTGGGGAAGCTTTCTTT.

A single count supports this clone. The V call is TRBV5-1, the J call TRBJ1-1; 7 bases align to TRBD1. In germline, CDR1 is SGHRS, CDR2 YFSETQ. CDR3 length equals 17 residues. With 3 bases clipped from V and 0 bases from J, the junction kept 11 bases outside the gene matches. The CDR3: CASSSSYETGMNTEAFF. CDR3 bases: TGCGCCAGCAGCTCCAGTTATGAGACAGGGATGAACACTGAAGCTTTCTTT.

The chain combines TRBV14 with TRBJ2-2; 7 bases fit TRBD1. Germline CDR1 and CDR2: SGHDN and FVKESK. This CDR3 has 17 amino acids. The V gene end was trimmed by 0 bases and the J gene end by 1 base; junction bases not matched to a gene: 5. The CDR3 protein is CASSQDFGTVNTGELFF. CDR3 DNA sequence: TGTGCCAGCAGCCAAGATTTTGGGACAGTGAACACCGGGGAGCTGTTTTTT.

The chain joins TRBV18 to TRBJ2-7, with TRBD1 as a possible D gene (6 bases). The length of the CDR3 is 14 residues. V was trimmed by 6 bases and J by 2 bases, leaving 14 bases between them. Germline CDR1 and CDR2: KGHSH and LQKENI. The CDR3 sequence: CASSPDRPTYEQYF. Written as DNA, the CDR3 is TGTGCCAGCTCCCCGGACAGACCCACCTACGAGCAGTACTTC.

V is TRBV6-5 and J is TRBJ2-5; D may be TRBD2 (6 bases). Trimming took off 3 bases at V and 2 bases at J, with 13 bases between the two ends. The CDR3 consists of 15 residues. Germline CDR1 and CDR2: MNHEY and SVGAGI. In DNA, the CDR3 is TGTGCCAGCAGTTATGGGGGAGGCTATCAAGAGACCCAGTACTTC. Its translation: CASSYGGGYQETQYF.

The gene calls are TRBV6-2 or TRBV6-3 and TRBJ1-1; 9 bases align to TRBD1. The V gene end was trimmed by 6 bases and the J gene end by 4 bases; junction bases not matched to a gene: 3. Per the germline V gene, CDR1 is MNHEY and CDR2 is SVGEGT. The CDR3 totals 13 residues. The DNA of the CDR3 is TGTGCCAGCAGCGACAGGGGGGCCACTGAAGCTTTCTTT. Amino acid sequence: CASSDRGATEAFF.

V gene TRBV6-5 combines with J gene TRBJ1-2; unclear D gene. The CDR3 has 16 residues. The germline V gene has CDR1 MNHEY and CDR2 SVGAGI. With 0 bases removed from V and 0 bases from J, the gap between germline ends came to 11 bases. This CDR3 reads CASSYSLTVTNYGYTF. The CDR3 DNA reads TGTGCCAGCAGTTACTCGTTGACGGTGACTAACTATGGCTACACCTTC.

The gene calls are TRBV4-2 and TRBJ2-7, with D unclear. CDR1 and CDR2 (germline): LGHNA, YNFKEQ. V was pared by 4 bases and J by 2 bases, with 12 bases between. The CDR3 runs to 14 residues. The CDR3 DNA follows: TGTGCCAGCAGCCGGTCAGGCCCCGCCTACGAGCAGTACTTC. This translates into CASSRSGPAYEQYF.

The rearrangement uses TRBV6-5 and TRBJ2-3; maybe TRBD1 (5 bases). The CDR3 runs to 13 residues. V lost 8 bases, J lost 8 bases, and 17 bases lay in between. Germline CDR1 MNHEY, CDR2 SVGAGI. The CDR3 sequence: CASGPQGRITQYF. In DNA form, the CDR3 reads TGTGCCAGCGGCCCGCAGGGCCGGATTACGCAGTATTTT.